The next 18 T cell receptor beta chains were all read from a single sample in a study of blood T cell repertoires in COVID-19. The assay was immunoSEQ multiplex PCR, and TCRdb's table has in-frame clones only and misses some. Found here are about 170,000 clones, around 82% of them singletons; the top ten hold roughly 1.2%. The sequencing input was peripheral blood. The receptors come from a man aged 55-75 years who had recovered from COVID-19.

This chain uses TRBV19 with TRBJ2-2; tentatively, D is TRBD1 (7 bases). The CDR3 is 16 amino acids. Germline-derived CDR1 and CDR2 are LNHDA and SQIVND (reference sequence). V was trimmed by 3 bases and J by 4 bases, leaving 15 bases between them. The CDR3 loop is CASSIGQGGFTGELFF. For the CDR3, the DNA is TGTGCCAGTAGTATTGGGCAGGGGGGATTCACCGGGGAGCTGTTTTTT.

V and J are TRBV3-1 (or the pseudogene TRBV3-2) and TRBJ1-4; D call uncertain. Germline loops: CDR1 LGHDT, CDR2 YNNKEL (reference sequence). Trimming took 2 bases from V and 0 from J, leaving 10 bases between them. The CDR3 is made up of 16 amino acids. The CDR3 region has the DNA TGTGCCAGCAGCCAATATTCGAGGGCAACTAATGAAAAACTGTTTTTT. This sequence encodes CASSQYSRATNEKLFF.

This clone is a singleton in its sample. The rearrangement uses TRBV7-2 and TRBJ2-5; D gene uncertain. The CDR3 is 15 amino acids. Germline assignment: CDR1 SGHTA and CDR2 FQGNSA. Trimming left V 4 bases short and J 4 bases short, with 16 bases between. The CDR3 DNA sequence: TGTGCCAGCAGCTACTCTCCAAATACGGGAGAGACCCAGTACTTC. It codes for CASSYSPNTGETQYF.

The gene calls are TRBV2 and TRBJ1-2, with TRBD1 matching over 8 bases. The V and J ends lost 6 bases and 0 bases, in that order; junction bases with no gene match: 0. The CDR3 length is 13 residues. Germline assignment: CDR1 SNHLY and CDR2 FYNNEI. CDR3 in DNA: TGTGCCAGCAGGGACAGGGCTAACTATGGCTACACCTTC. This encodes CASRDRANYGYTF.

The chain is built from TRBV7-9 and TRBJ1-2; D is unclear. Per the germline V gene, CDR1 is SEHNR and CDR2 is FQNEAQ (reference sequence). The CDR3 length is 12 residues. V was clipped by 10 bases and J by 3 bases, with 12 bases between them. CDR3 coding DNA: TGTGCCACAACACTAAACGACTATGGCTACACCTTC. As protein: CATTLNDYGYTF.

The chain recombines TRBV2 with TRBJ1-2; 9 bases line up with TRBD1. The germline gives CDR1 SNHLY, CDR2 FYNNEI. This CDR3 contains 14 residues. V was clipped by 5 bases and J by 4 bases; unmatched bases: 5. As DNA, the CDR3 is TGTGCCAGCAGTCCACAGGGGGCCGTCTATGGCTACACCTTC. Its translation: CASSPQGAVYGYTF.

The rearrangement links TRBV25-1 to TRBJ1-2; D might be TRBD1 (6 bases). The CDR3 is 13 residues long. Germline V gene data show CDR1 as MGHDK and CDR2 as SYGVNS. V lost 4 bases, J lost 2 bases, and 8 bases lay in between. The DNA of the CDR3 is TGTGCCAGCAGTGCTGGACAGAACTATGGCTACACCTTC. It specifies CASSAGQNYGYTF.

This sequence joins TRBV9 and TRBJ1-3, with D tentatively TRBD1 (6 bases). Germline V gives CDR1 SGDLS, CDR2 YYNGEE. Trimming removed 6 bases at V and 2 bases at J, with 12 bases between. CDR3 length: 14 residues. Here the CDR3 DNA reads TGTGCCAGCATGAGGGGGGGAACTGGAAACACCATATATTTT. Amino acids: CASMRGGTGNTIYF.

The CDR3 DNA reads TGTGCCAGCAGCCGCCCTAGCGGTCCCACAGATACGCAGTATTTT. Amino acid sequence: CASSRPSGPTDTQYF. This chain connects TRBV6-2 or TRBV6-3 to TRBJ2-3, with 7 bases matching TRBD2. Germline CDR1 is MNHEY and CDR2 is SVGEGT. Unmatched junction bases numbered 8, after V lost 6 bases and J lost 2 bases. This CDR3 comprises 15 residues.

Written as DNA, the CDR3 is TGTGCCAGCAGCTTGTATATCGGGGGGAGAAACACTGAAGCTTTCTTT. Its translation is CASSLYIGGRNTEAFF. This chain links TRBV5-6 with TRBJ1-1, with D tentatively TRBD1 (5 bases). V was trimmed by 1 base and J by 2 bases, leaving 15 bases between them. From germline, CDR1 is SGHDT and CDR2 YYEEEE. CDR3 length equals 16 residues.

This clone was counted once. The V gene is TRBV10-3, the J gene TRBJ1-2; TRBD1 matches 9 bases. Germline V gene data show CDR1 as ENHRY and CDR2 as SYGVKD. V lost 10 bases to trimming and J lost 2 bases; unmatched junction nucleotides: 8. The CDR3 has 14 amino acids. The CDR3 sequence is CANRQGGTNYGYTF. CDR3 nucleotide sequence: TGTGCCAATAGACAGGGGGGTACGAACTATGGCTACACCTTC.

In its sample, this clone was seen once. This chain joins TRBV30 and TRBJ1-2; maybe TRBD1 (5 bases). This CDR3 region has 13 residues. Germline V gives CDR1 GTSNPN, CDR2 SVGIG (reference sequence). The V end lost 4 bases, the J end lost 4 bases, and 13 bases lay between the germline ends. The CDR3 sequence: CAWKVRGTYGYTF. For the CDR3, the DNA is TGTGCCTGGAAGGTTCGGGGGACCTATGGCTACACCTTC.

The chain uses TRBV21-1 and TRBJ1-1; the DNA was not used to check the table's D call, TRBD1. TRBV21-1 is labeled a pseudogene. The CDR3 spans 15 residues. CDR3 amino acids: CASSIWQGENTEAFF. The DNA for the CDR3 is TGTGCCAGCAGCATCTGGCAGGGGGAGAACACTGAAGCTTTCTTT.

The CDR3 DNA is TGTGCCAGCAGCCACCTTGGACAGGGGAACATTCAGTACTTC. Its translation is CASSHLGQGNIQYF. V is TRBV3-1 (or the pseudogene TRBV3-2) and J is TRBJ2-4; 9 bases align to TRBD1. Germline assignment: CDR1 LGHDT and CDR2 YNNKEL (reference sequence). The length of the CDR3 is 14 residues. The junction had 4 bases not matched to a gene; V was cut back by 3 bases and J by 7 bases.

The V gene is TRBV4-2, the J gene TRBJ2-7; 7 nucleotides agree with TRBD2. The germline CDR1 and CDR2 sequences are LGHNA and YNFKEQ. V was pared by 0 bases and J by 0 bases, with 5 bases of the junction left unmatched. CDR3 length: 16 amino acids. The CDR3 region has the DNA TGTGCCAGCAGCCAAGACGACGGGGGGTTCTCCTACGAGCAGTACTTC. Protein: CASSQDDGGFSYEQYF.

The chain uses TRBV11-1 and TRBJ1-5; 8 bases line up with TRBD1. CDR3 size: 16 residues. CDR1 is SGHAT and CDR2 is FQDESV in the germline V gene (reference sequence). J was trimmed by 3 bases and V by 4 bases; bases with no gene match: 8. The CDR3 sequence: CASSSGQDGSNQPQHF. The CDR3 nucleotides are TGTGCCAGCAGCTCGGGACAGGATGGCTCCAATCAGCCCCAGCATTTT. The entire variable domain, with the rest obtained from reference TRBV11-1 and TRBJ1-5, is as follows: EAEVAQSPRYKITEKSQAVAFWCDPISGHATLYWYRQILGQGPELLVQFQDESVVDDSQLPKDRFSAERLKGVDSTLKIQPAELGDSAMYLCASSSGQDGSNQPQHFGDGTRLSIL.

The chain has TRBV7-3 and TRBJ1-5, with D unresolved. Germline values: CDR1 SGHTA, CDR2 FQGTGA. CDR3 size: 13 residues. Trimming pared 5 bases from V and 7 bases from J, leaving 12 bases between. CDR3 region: CASSPAPGQPQHF. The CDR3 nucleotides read TGTGCCAGCAGCCCAGCTCCGGGGCAGCCCCAGCATTTT.

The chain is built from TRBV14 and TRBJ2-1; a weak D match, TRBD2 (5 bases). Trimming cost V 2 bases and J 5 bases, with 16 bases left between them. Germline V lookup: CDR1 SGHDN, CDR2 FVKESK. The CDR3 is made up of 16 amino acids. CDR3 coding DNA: TGTGCCAGCAGCCAAAGGGCAGTGGCTAGCAACAATGAGCAGTTCTTC. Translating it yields CASSQRAVASNNEQFF.